This TCR beta chain came from a study of blood T cell repertoires in COVID-19. This table comes from immunoSEQ multiplex PCR, and its TCRdb copy is limited to in-frame clones, with some not included. The sample has 200,000 to 250,000 clones; approximately 88% are singletons. Germline V gene lookup returns CDR1 MNHEY and CDR2 SVGAGI. This CDR3 is built from 14 residues. V was trimmed by 6 bases and J by 10 bases, leaving 16 bases between them. This sequence joins TRBV6-5 and TRBJ1-6; perhaps TRBD1 as D (5 bases). The TCR comes from a woman aged 25 to 45 who had been exposed to COVID-19. The material sequenced was PBMCs or T cells enriched from blood (not recorded which). CDR3 amino acids: CASRGPLQVSPLHF. The CDR3 region has the DNA TGTGCCAGCAGGGGGCCCCTACAGGTATCACCCCTCCACTTT.